This is a list of T cell receptor beta chains from one sample in a study of blood T cell repertoires in COVID-19. Clones were sequenced by immunoSEQ multiplex PCR, and TCRdb holds only the in-frame ones, with some missing. The table records almost 100,000 clones, approximately 86% of them present only once. Sequencing input: peripheral blood. The receptor source for this set is a man aged 45 to 65 with acute or convalescent COVID-19. Both conserved end residues are part of each CDR3. The order of the fields is clone size, D gene, J gene, V gene, CDR3 protein, CDR3 DNA. A D gene is named only where the DNA matches it firmly. Size is omitted from some rows. Given values are once, few, many or a class for expanded clones.

.	.	TRBJ1-1	TRBV18	CASEDRYTEAFF	TGTGCCAGCGAAGACAGATACACTGAAGCTTTCTTT
.	.	TRBJ1-2	TRBV5-4	CASSLEPQGTVRGGYTF	TGTGCCAGCAGCTTGGAACCCCAGGGGACGGTCCGCGGGGGCTACACCTTC
.	TRBD1	TRBJ1-1	TRBV5-5	CASSTGQARNTEAFF	TGTGCCAGCAGCACGGGACAGGCAAGAAACACTGAAGCTTTCTTT
.	.	TRBJ1-5	TRBV3-1/TRBV3-2	CASSASYSNQPQHF	TGTGCCAGCAGCGCGAGTTATAGCAATCAGCCCCAGCATTTT
.	TRBD1	TRBJ2-7	TRBV6-5	CASSSRKTGVYEQYF	TGTGCCAGCAGTTCTCGAAAGACAGGGGTCTACGAGCAGTACTTC
.	TRBD2	TRBJ2-7	TRBV7-9	CASSFFSGVRDEQYF	TGTGCCAGCAGTTTTTTTAGCGGGGTTCGGGATGAGCAGTACTTC
.	TRBD1	TRBJ2-1	TRBV2	CASSKDRGHLNEQFF	TGTGCCAGCAGCAAGGACAGGGGGCACCTCAATGAGCAGTTCTTC
.	.	TRBJ2-3	TRBV4-1	CASQDTQGPTDTQYF	TGCGCCAGCCAGGACACACAGGGACCCACAGATACGCAGTATTTT
.	.	TRBJ2-3	TRBV7-9	CASSLRLEGLSTDTQYF	TGTGCCAGCAGCTTACGTCTGGAGGGGCTAAGCACAGATACGCAGTATTTT
.	TRBD1	TRBJ2-7	TRBV5-1	CASSGTGNSYEQYF	TGCGCCAGCAGCGGGACAGGGAACTCCTACGAGCAGTACTTC
few	TRBD2	TRBJ2-7	TRBV5-1	CASSLGPGLAGSYEQYF	TGCGCCAGCAGCTTGGGACCGGGACTAGCGGGATCCTACGAGCAGTACTTC
.	TRBD1	TRBJ1-2	TRBV19	CASSTYGTGGGYTF	TGTGCCAGTAGTACCTATGGGACAGGGGGTGGCTACACCTTC
.	.	TRBJ1-1	TRBV30	CAWSVQGAEAFF	TGTGCCTGGAGTGTACAGGGCGCTGAAGCTTTCTTT
.	TRBD1	TRBJ1-2	TRBV6-1	CASSEVGDRTYGYTF	TGTGCCAGCAGTGAAGTAGGGGACAGGACCTATGGCTACACCTTC
.	.	TRBJ1-1	TRBV29-1	CSARSSTEAFF	TGCAGCGCCCGTAGTAGCACTGAAGCTTTCTTT
.	.	TRBJ2-1	TRBV4-1	CASSLGGASSSYNEQFF	TGCGCCAGCAGCCTAGGGGGAGCGTCTAGCTCCTACAATGAGCAGTTCTTC
.	TRBD2	TRBJ2-7	TRBV15	CATSPLGLAGDEQYF	TGTGCCACCAGCCCGCTGGGACTAGCGGGAGACGAGCAGTACTTC
.	TRBD1	TRBJ1-3	TRBV7-9	CASSSYRGQGGNTIYF	TGTGCCAGCAGCTCTTATAGAGGACAGGGGGGAAACACCATATATTTT
.	.	TRBJ2-1	TRBV5-4	CASSLGQGGPGEQFF	TGTGCCAGCAGCTTGGGTCAAGGAGGTCCGGGTGAGCAGTTCTTC
.	TRBD2	TRBJ2-7	TRBV9	CASSVGLAGDLVDYEQYF	TGTGCCAGCAGCGTAGGGCTAGCGGGAGACCTTGTGGACTACGAGCAGTACTTC
.	TRBD1	TRBJ1-2	TRBV19	CASSSWTGNYGYTF	TGTGCCAGTAGTTCGTGGACAGGGAACTATGGCTACACCTTC
.	TRBD2	TRBJ2-3	TRBV6-6	CASSQAPSGRTDTQYF	TGTGCCAGCAGCCAGGCCCCTAGCGGGAGGACAGATACGCAGTATTTT
few	.	TRBJ1-1	TRBV9	CASSPRNRASGNTEAFF	TGTGCCAGCAGCCCCCGGAACAGGGCCTCTGGAAACACTGAAGCTTTCTTT
.	.	TRBJ2-5	TRBV5-1	CASSLLLRETQYF	TGCGCCAGCAGCTTGTTGCTCCGGGAGACCCAGTACTTC
few	.	TRBJ2-7	TRBV18	CASSPVTDSYEQYF	TGTGCCAGCTCACCAGTAACAGACTCCTACGAGCAGTACTTC
.	TRBD1	TRBJ1-2	TRBV5-5	CASSLGDRGLSGYTF	TGTGCCAGCAGCTTGGGGGACAGGGGGCTGAGCGGCTACACCTTC
.	TRBD1	TRBJ2-2	TRBV11-3	CASSSRDRGTTSTGELFF	TGTGCCAGCAGCTCCCGGGACAGGGGTACTACCAGCACCGGGGAGCTGTTTTTT
.	TRBD1	TRBJ1-1	TRBV6-5	CAIGDRGKNTEAFF	TGTGCCATTGGGGACAGGGGGAAGAACACTGAAGCTTTCTTT
.	TRBD1	TRBJ2-7	TRBV12-5	CASGTGQGAGEQYF	TGTGCTAGTGGCACCGGACAGGGGGCGGGCGAGCAGTACTTC
.	TRBD1	TRBJ1-5	TRBV2	CASSGSGGQPQHF	TGTGCCAGCAGTGGGTCAGGGGGTCAGCCCCAGCATTTT
.	TRBD1	TRBJ2-6	TRBV4-1	CASSQATGTGLSGANVLTF	TGCGCCAGCAGCCAAGCGACCGGGACAGGTTTATCTGGGGCCAACGTCCTGACTTTC
.	.	TRBJ2-5	TRBV25-1	CASSELGTGTQETQYF	TGTGCCAGCAGTGAACTAGGTACAGGCACTCAAGAGACCCAGTACTTC
.	.	TRBJ1-5	TRBV24-1	CATSNTRAGDSEPQHF	TGTGCCACCAGTAATACCCGGGCAGGCGACAGCGAGCCCCAGCATTTT
.	.	TRBJ2-1	TRBV12-5	CASVQYASPFF	TGTGCTAGTGTCCAATATGCTAGCCCGTTCTTC
.	TRBD1	TRBJ1-1	TRBV27	CASTALTGQGGKGRTEAFF	TGTGCCAGCACGGCCCTAACGGGACAGGGAGGGAAGGGTCGCACTGAAGCTTTCTTT
.	.	TRBJ1-1	TRBV23-1	CASSTLNRERTEAFF	TGCGCCAGCAGTACCCTAAACAGGGAAAGGACTGAAGCTTTCTTT
once	.	TRBJ2-6	TRBV18	CASSPVGGVPGANVLTF	TGTGCCAGCTCACCGGTAGGGGGAGTCCCTGGGGCCAACGTCCTGACTTTC
.	.	TRBJ2-1	TRBV2	CASSEFASVDEQFF	TGTGCCAGCAGTGAATTCGCTAGCGTGGATGAGCAGTTCTTC